This TCR beta chain comes out of a study of T cells after posttransplantation cyclophosphamide. Generated by immunoSEQ multiplex PCR, the TCRdb table keeps only in-frame clones and is missing some. The sample contains more than 20,000 clones, none of them singletons. The CDR3 is made up of 17 amino acids. From germline, CDR1 is SGHDT and CDR2 YYEEEE. V was trimmed by 0 bases and J by 3 bases, leaving 16 bases between them. At least ten counts were recorded for this clone. This chain uses TRBV5-6 with TRBJ1-5, with a tentative D call TRBD1 (6 bases). The material sequenced was PBMCs. This TCR was recovered from a man in his fifties or sixties in good health, CMV-negative, and a related stem cell transplant donor. Written as DNA, the CDR3 is TGTGCCAGCAGCTTGGTCGCGGCAGGGGTTGACAATCAGCCCCAGCATTTT. Its translation: CASSLVAAGVDNQPQHF.